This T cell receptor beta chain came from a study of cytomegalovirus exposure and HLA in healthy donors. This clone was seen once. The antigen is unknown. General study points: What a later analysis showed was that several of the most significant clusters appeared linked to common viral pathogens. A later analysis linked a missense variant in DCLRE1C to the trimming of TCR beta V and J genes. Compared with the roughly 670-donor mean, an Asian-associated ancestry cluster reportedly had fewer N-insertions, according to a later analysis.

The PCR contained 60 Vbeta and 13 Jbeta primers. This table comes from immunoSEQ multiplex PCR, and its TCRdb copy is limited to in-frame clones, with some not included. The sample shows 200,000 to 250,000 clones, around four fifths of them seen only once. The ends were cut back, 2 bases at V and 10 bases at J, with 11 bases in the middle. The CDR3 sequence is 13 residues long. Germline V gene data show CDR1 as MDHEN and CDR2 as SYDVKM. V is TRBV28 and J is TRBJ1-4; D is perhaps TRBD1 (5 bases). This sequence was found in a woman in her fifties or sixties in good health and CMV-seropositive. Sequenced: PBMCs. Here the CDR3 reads CASSLNRSGKLFF. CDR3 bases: TGTGCCAGCAGTTTAAACAGGTCTGGAAAACTGTTTTTT.